These 26 T cell receptor beta chains share one sample of origin, sequenced in a study of neurological immune-mediated disorders. One entry per CDR3 protein, called by TCRdb with MiXCR from the 5' RACE reads. The sample has 87,000 or so distinct CDR3 sequences; 3% to 4% are singletons. Material for sequencing was PBMCs. The receptors derive from a woman aged 18 to 35 with multiple sclerosis.

This clonotype was seen ten or more times. The chain couples TRBV7-2 to TRBJ2-3, with a tentative D call TRBD2 (5 bases). This CDR3 is 14 amino acids long. Trimming stripped 3 bases from V and 3 bases from J, with 10 bases between. The germline V gene has CDR1 SGHTA and CDR2 FQGNSA. CDR3 sequence reads: CASSFGGRTDTQYF. CDR3 sequence (DNA): TGTGCCAGCAGCTTCGGAGGAAGGACAGATACGCAGTATTTT.

This clonotype was seen a handful of times. The chain combines TRBV7-9 with TRBJ1-2, with a possible D match to TRBD1 (6 bases). Germline CDR1 and CDR2: SEHNR and FQNEAQ (reference sequence). V lost 2 bases, J lost 3 bases, and 16 bases lay in between. This CDR3 is 16 amino acids long. In DNA, the CDR3 is TGTGCCAGCAGCTTATGGCAGGACAGTCTAGACTATGGCTACACCTTC. Amino acid sequence: CASSLWQDSLDYGYTF.

The rearrangement links TRBV4-3 to TRBJ2-1; 8 bases align to TRBD1. The length of the CDR3 is 14 residues. Germline V gene sequence: CDR1 LGHNA, CDR2 YSLEER. J gave up 7 bases and V 2 bases, and 4 bases lay outside the gene matches. As DNA, the CDR3 is TGCGCCAGCAGCCAAAGGACAGGGTCGAATGAGCAGTTCTTC. It codes for CASSQRTGSNEQFF.

At least ten counts were recorded for this clonotype. The chain is built from TRBV5-1 and TRBJ1-1, with 8 bases matching TRBD1. This CDR3 has 16 amino acids. The V gene end was trimmed by 4 bases and the J gene end by 1 base; junction bases not matched to a gene: 9. Germline V gives CDR1 SGHRS, CDR2 YFSETQ. The CDR3 DNA reads TGCGCCAGCAGCGCAGGGGGCACTCCCCAGAACACTGAAGCTTTCTTT. This encodes CASSAGGTPQNTEAFF. Drawing the rest from reference TRBV5-1 and TRBJ1-1, the complete variable domain is KAGVTQTPRYLIKTRGQQVTLSCSPISGHRSVSWYQQTPGQGLQFLFEYFSETQRNKGNFPGRFSGRQFSNSRSEMNVSTLELGDSALYLCASSAGGTPQNTEAFFGQGTRLTVV.

This clonotype came up a few times. The chain joins TRBV7-9 to TRBJ1-3; the D is unclear. The CDR3 runs 16 residues. The V gene lost 4 bases and the J gene lost 0 bases, with 13 bases spanning the gap. Germline V CDR1 and CDR2: SEHNR, FQNEAQ (reference sequence). CDR3 sequence: CASSSARRSSGNTIYF. DNA for the CDR3: TGTGCCAGCAGCTCGGCCAGGAGGAGCTCTGGAAACACCATATATTTT. The full variable domain, its missing parts supplied by reference TRBV7-9 and TRBJ1-3, is DTGVSQNPRHKITKRGQNVTFRCDPISEHNRLYWYRQTLGQGPEFLTYFQNEAQLEKSRLLSDRFSAERPKGSFSTLEIQRTEQGDSAMYLCASSSARRSSGNTIYFGEGSWLTVV.

This clonotype was observed many times. This rearrangement joins TRBV10-2 to TRBJ2-5, with TRBD1 as a possible D gene (6 bases). Looked up from germline, CDR1 is WSHSY and CDR2 is SAAADI. The CDR3 is 16 amino acids. The V and J ends lost 10 bases and 4 bases respectively, with 25 bases between them. The CDR3 is CATIQLQGIRGETQYF. CDR3 coding DNA: TGCGCCACCATACAACTACAGGGAATACGGGGAGAGACCCAGTACTTC.

This clonotype has a count of ten or more. This chain joins TRBV12-3 or TRBV12-4 and TRBJ2-7, with D perhaps TRBD1 (5 bases). The length of the CDR3 is 14 residues. Trimming removed 5 bases from V and 0 bases from J, with 11 bases in between. The CDR3 DNA reads as TGTGCCAGCAGTCCCAAGACAGACTCCTACGAGCAGTACTTC. Translated, it gives CASSPKTDSYEQYF.

Ten or more counts support this clonotype. V is TRBV7-2 and J is TRBJ2-7, with TRBD1 as a possible D gene (5 bases). V lost 5 bases, J lost 0 bases, and 11 bases lay in between. CDR1 and CDR2 (germline): SGHTA, FQGNSA. The CDR3 is made up of 14 amino acids. The DNA of the CDR3 is TGTGCCAGCAGCCCGGACACAAACTCCTACGAGCAGTACTTC. It codes for CASSPDTNSYEQYF.

This clonotype was seen many times. V gene TRBV5-1 combines with J gene TRBJ2-2; tentatively, D is TRBD2 (5 bases). The V gene's germline CDR1 is SGHRS and CDR2 YFSETQ. V was shortened by 0 bases and J by 4 bases, with 13 bases between the two germline ends. The CDR3 contains 16 residues. The DNA for the CDR3 is TGCGCCAGCAGCTTGGAAGTGGGAGTAGGCACCGGGGAGCTGTTTTTT. Amino acid sequence: CASSLEVGVGTGELFF.

This clonotype has more than one count but fewer than ten. The V and J genes are TRBV20-1 and TRBJ2-7, with D possibly being TRBD2 (5 bases). Germline assignment: CDR1 DFQATT and CDR2 SNEGSKA (reference sequence). There are 15 residues in the CDR3. Deletions cut 1 base from V and 7 bases from J, with 20 bases between. CDR3 coding DNA: TGCAGTGCTAGAGCTTATAGACCGGCGGGTAAAGAGCAGTACTTC. Translating gives CSARAYRPAGKEQYF.

In this sample, this clonotype turned up many times. This sequence joins TRBV7-9 and TRBJ1-1, with TRBD1 identical over 9 bases. The germline V gene encodes CDR1 SEHNR and CDR2 FQNEAQ (reference sequence). This CDR3 is built from 15 residues. The J segment lost 3 bases and the V segment lost 7 bases, leaving 9 bases of the junction unmatched. The CDR3 region has the DNA TGTGCCAGCACCAAGGGACAGGGAAGGGACACTGAAGCTTTCTTT. This translates into CASTKGQGRDTEAFF.

This clonotype was counted ten times or more. The chain employs TRBV20-1 and TRBJ1-1; TRBD1 is a possible D gene (5 bases). This CDR3 has 17 residues. V was trimmed by 0 bases and J by 1 base, leaving 18 bases between them. The germline gives CDR1 DFQATT, CDR2 SNEGSKA (reference sequence). The DNA of the CDR3 is TGCAGTGCTAGAGATAGCAGGGCGGGGATGGGGAACACTGAAGCTTTCTTT. Encoded protein: CSARDSRAGMGNTEAFF.

At least ten counts were recorded for this clonotype. J is TRBJ2-7 and V is TRBV7-3, with 7 nucleotides matching TRBD2. Trimming removed 6 bases from V and 6 bases from J; junction bases left unmatched: 8. Looked up from germline, CDR1 is SGHTA and CDR2 is FQGTGA. The CDR3 runs to 13 residues. This chain's CDR3 is CASSRDYNGEQYF. CDR3 sequence (DNA): TGTGCCAGCAGTCGGGACTACAATGGCGAGCAGTACTTC.

There are a few counts of this clonotype. The rearrangement uses TRBV7-2 and TRBJ2-5; D is uncertain. This CDR3 comprises 15 residues. V was shortened by 1 base and J by 4 bases, with 13 bases between the two germline ends. From germline, CDR1 is SGHTA and CDR2 FQGNSA. The DNA for the CDR3 is TGTGCCAGCAGCTTAGGGTCCGCGTATGGAGAGACCCAGTACTTC. It translates to CASSLGSAYGETQYF.

This clonotype occurred many times. The chain joins TRBV6-5 to TRBJ1-2; 9 bases align to TRBD1. In germline, CDR1 is MNHEY, CDR2 SVGAGI. V was clipped by 0 bases and J by 8 bases; unmatched bases: 4. The CDR3 is 14 amino acids. The CDR3 DNA reads TGTGCCAGCAGTTACTCGGGACAGGGACGGGGCTACACCTTC. Its protein product is CASSYSGQGRGYTF.

This clonotype has a count of ten or more. The V and J genes are TRBV15 and TRBJ1-6; tentative D call: TRBD1 (6 bases). V gave up 1 base and J gave up 10 bases, with 11 bases separating them. The CDR3 totals 14 residues. Germline V gene lookup returns CDR1 LNHNV and CDR2 YYDKDF (reference sequence). CDR3 bases: TGTGCCACCAGCAGAGGAGGGGGTGCATCACCCCTCCACTTT. Its translation is CATSRGGGASPLHF. The variable domain in full, completed from reference TRBV15 and TRBJ1-6, reads DAMVIQNPRYQVTQFGKPVTLSCSQTLNHNVMYWYQQKSSQAPKLLFHYYDKDFNNEADTPDNFQSRRPNTSFCFLDIRSPGLGDTAMYLCATSRGGGASPLHFGNGTRLTVT.

This clonotype was seen at least ten times. The chain joins TRBV6-2 or TRBV6-3 to TRBJ1-5; no definite D call. The CDR3 runs to 14 residues. Per germline, CDR1 MNHEY and CDR2 SVGEGT. V was clipped by 0 bases and J by 6 bases, with 9 bases between them. CDR3 nucleotide sequence: TGTGCCAGCAGTTACTCAATGTCAACTCAGCCCCAGCATTTT. Its protein product is CASSYSMSTQPQHF.

The sample holds many counts of this clonotype. V usage is TRBV30 and J usage is TRBJ1-2; D ambiguous. Germline CDR1 is GTSNPN and CDR2 is SVGIG (reference sequence). V was clipped by 4 bases and J by 8 bases, with 11 bases between them. The CDR3 spans 11 residues. Here the CDR3 DNA reads TGTGCCTGGACCGTGCTCGAGGGCTACACCTTC. Amino acids: CAWTVLEGYTF.

There are a few counts of this clonotype. V gene TRBV5-1 combines with J gene TRBJ2-1, with 11 bases that match TRBD1. CDR3 length equals 15 residues. V dropped 4 bases and J dropped 7; count of bases not matched to a gene: 7. Germline V gives CDR1 SGHRS, CDR2 YFSETQ. The CDR3 nucleotides read TGCGCCAGCAGCCCAGGACAGGGGGCGCGTAATGAGCAGTTCTTC. It encodes CASSPGQGARNEQFF.

This clonotype was recorded many times. The CDR3 is CASSSNRAGDTQYF. In DNA form, the CDR3 reads TGCGCCAGCAGCTCCAACAGGGCGGGGGATACGCAGTATTTT. The chain uses TRBV5-1 and TRBJ2-3; either TRBD1 or TRBD2 may supply D (6 bases each). V gave up 3 bases and J gave up 6 bases, with 14 bases separating them. There are 14 residues in the CDR3. Looked up from germline, CDR1 is SGHRS and CDR2 is YFSETQ.

At least ten counts were recorded for this clonotype. This chain uses TRBV7-2 with TRBJ2-4; D not resolved. The CDR3 totals 15 residues. Germline CDR1 SGHTA, CDR2 FQGNSA. V gave up 3 bases and J gave up 1 base, with 10 bases separating them. The CDR3 DNA follows: TGTGCCAGCAGCTTGTTCGAGTCCGCCAAAAACATTCAGTACTTC. It codes for CASSLFESAKNIQYF.

In its sample, this clonotype was seen many times. The rearrangement joins TRBV20-1 to TRBJ2-7, with a possible D match to TRBD1 (7 bases). The CDR3 contains 15 residues. V was shortened by 5 bases and J by 1 base, with 18 bases between the two germline ends. Germline CDR1 and CDR2: DFQATT and SNEGSKA (reference sequence). As DNA, the CDR3 is TGCAGTGCTCTTACCATGACAGGGAGGTCCTACGAGCAGTACTTC. Encoded protein: CSALTMTGRSYEQYF.

The rearrangement links TRBV19 to TRBJ2-5; 11 nucleotides align to TRBD2. The germline V gene has CDR1 LNHDA and CDR2 SQIVND (reference sequence). The CDR3 extends over 14 amino acids. The J segment lost 4 bases and the V segment lost 4 bases, leaving 2 bases of the junction unmatched. This chain's CDR3 is CASSSLAGGETQYF. CDR3 nucleotides: TGTGCCAGTAGTAGCCTAGCGGGGGGAGAGACCCAGTACTTC.

This clonotype was seen many times. J is TRBJ2-7 and V is TRBV28; TRBD2 is a possible D gene (6 bases). Per the germline V gene, CDR1 is MDHEN and CDR2 is SYDVKM. V dropped 6 bases and J dropped 2 bases, with 23 bases sitting between them. This CDR3 region has 17 residues. The CDR3 nucleotides read TGTGCCAGCAGCCAACTCCCGGTGGGAGGATATACCTACGAGCAGTACTTC. Encoded protein: CASSQLPVGGYTYEQYF.

The sample holds many counts of this clonotype. This chain connects TRBV27 to TRBJ2-7; 11 bases map to TRBD1. The CDR3 is 16 residues long. Germline assignment: CDR1 MNHEY and CDR2 SMNVEV (reference sequence). The trim removed 7 bases at V and 4 bases at J, leaving 12 bases unmatched. The CDR3 coding sequence is TGTGCCAGCACCGGACAGGGGGCGGGGGGAGGATACGAGCAGTACTTC. This codes for CASTGQGAGGGYEQYF.

The sample holds many counts of this clonotype. CDR3 sequence reads: CASSLDGTGINEQYF. CDR3 DNA: TGTGCCAGCAGCTTAGATGGGACAGGGATCAACGAGCAGTACTTC. V gene TRBV7-8 combines with J gene TRBJ2-7; TRBD1 matches at 9 bases. The V and J ends lost 1 base and 5 bases, in that order; junction bases with no gene match: 6. This CDR3 spans 15 amino acids. Germline V gene lookup returns CDR1 SGHVS and CDR2 FQNEAQ.